Each of the 21 T cell receptor beta chains below was sequenced from the same sample in a study of T cell changes during pregnancy in multiple sclerosis. The protocol was immunoSEQ multiplex PCR, while the TCRdb copy is restricted to in-frame clones and leaves out a portion. This table has 100,000 or so clones, less than 95% appearing once. Sample: peripheral blood, taken in the second trimester of pregnancy. These receptors were collected from a female donor in good health, enrolled as a control in a pregnancy study.

The rearrangement joins TRBV5-1 to TRBJ2-7; D perhaps matches TRBD2 (6 bases). CDR1 is SGHRS and CDR2 is YFSETQ in the germline V gene. With 0 bases removed from V and 4 bases from J, the gap between germline ends came to 8 bases. CDR3 size: 13 residues. The DNA of the CDR3 is TGCGCCAGCAGCTTGGACGGGAGATACGAGCAGTACTTC. It yields the protein CASSLDGRYEQYF.

V is TRBV19 and J is TRBJ2-7; the match to TRBD1 covers 7 bases. The CDR3 sequence is 13 residues long. Germline loops: CDR1 LNHDA, CDR2 SQIVND (reference sequence). The trim removed 5 bases at V and 3 bases at J, leaving 4 bases unmatched. As DNA, the CDR3 is TGTGCCAGTAGTCCGGGACAGCTCTACGAGCAGTACTTC. This sequence encodes CASSPGQLYEQYF.

The chain employs TRBV7-2 and TRBJ2-1; 8 bases map to TRBD2. Germline assignment: CDR1 SGHTA and CDR2 FQGNSA. This CDR3 is 13 amino acids long. The junction had 6 bases not matched to a gene; V was cut back by 5 bases and J by 9 bases. The CDR3 loop reads CASSNGGGGEQFF. The CDR3 bases are TGTGCCAGCAGCAACGGGGGGGGCGGTGAGCAGTTCTTC.

This clone was recorded a few times. The gene calls are TRBV7-8 and TRBJ2-7; 8 bases line up with TRBD1. V gave up 0 bases and J gave up 5 bases; unmatched junction bases: 12. This CDR3 has 17 residues. Germline values: CDR1 SGHVS, CDR2 FQNEAQ. Written as DNA, the CDR3 is TGTGCCAGCAGCTTAGCGCTGTTCAGGACAGGGTCGAACGAGCAGTACTTC. This sequence encodes CASSLALFRTGSNEQYF.

This chain connects TRBV6-5 to TRBJ1-1; a possible D gene is TRBD1 (6 bases). The CDR3 is 13 amino acids. The V and J ends lost 5 bases and 10 bases respectively, with 17 bases between them. Germline CDR1 MNHEY, CDR2 SVGAGI. The CDR3 here is CASSATSWGRAFF. CDR3 bases: TGTGCCAGCAGTGCAACGTCCTGGGGGCGAGCTTTCTTT.

The chain is built from TRBV27 and TRBJ2-3; D is unclear. V lost 1 base and J lost 3, with 11 bases in between. The CDR3 consists of 15 residues. Germline CDR1 and CDR2: MNHEY and SMNVEV (reference sequence). CDR3 loop: CASSLFSTLTDTQYF. The CDR3, as DNA: TGTGCCAGCAGTTTATTCTCCACTTTGACAGATACGCAGTATTTT.

The rearrangement joins TRBV6-5 to TRBJ2-1; D possibly corresponds to TRBD1 (6 bases). Germline V gives CDR1 MNHEY, CDR2 SVGAGI. The germline V and J ends were trimmed by 5 bases and 9 bases, with 20 bases remaining between them. CDR3 size: 15 residues. The CDR3 is CASSRTVYYRGEQFF. The CDR3 DNA is TGTGCCAGCAGTCGGACAGTCTATTATCGTGGTGAGCAGTTCTTC.

This clone has more than one count but fewer than ten. This chain joins TRBV7-6 and TRBJ2-7, with D perhaps matching TRBD1 (5 bases). The V and J ends lost 4 bases and 9 bases respectively, with 19 bases between them. This CDR3 comprises 14 residues. Germline-derived CDR1 and CDR2 are SGHVS and FNYEAQ. The CDR3 is CASSSSARREWQYF. CDR3 sequence (DNA): TGTGCCAGCAGCTCGTCAGCCCGCAGGGAATGGCAGTACTTC. The full variable domain, completed using reference TRBV7-6 and TRBJ2-7, is GAGVSQSPRYKVTKRGQDVALRCDPISGHVSLYWYRQALGQGPEFLTYFNYEAQQDKSGLPNDRFSAERPEGSISTLTIQRTEQRDSAMYRCASSSSARREWQYFGPGTRLTVT.

This clone has only one observation. The chain uses TRBV18 and TRBJ2-6; 10 nucleotides align to TRBD1. The V segment lost 3 bases and the J segment 3 bases; nucleotides outside the gene matches: 8. The CDR3 length is 18 residues. Germline V gene data show CDR1 as KGHSH and CDR2 as LQKENI. The CDR3 DNA reads TGTGCCAGCTCACCCCTCGGGACAGGGGTCGGTGGGGCCAACGTCCTGACTTTC. Protein: CASSPLGTGVGGANVLTF. The whole variable domain, filled in from reference TRBV18 and TRBJ2-6, reads NAGVMQNPRHLVRRRGQEARLRCSPMKGHSHVYWYRQLPEEGLKFMVYLQKENIIDESGMPKERFSAEFPKEGPSILRIQQVVRGDSAAYFCASSPLGTGVGGANVLTFGAGSRLTVL.

The V gene is TRBV10-1, the J gene TRBJ2-1, with 13 nucleotides matching TRBD2. J gave up 8 bases and V 8 bases, and 9 bases lay outside the gene matches. The CDR3 totals 15 residues. CDR1 WNHNN and CDR2 SYGVQD come from the germline V gene (reference sequence). CDR3 region: CASARTSGSQDEQFF. DNA of the CDR3: TGCGCCAGCGCAAGGACTAGCGGGAGTCAGGATGAGCAGTTCTTC.

This clone has just a few counts. The V gene is TRBV12-2, the J gene TRBJ2-5; no DNA check was done on the table's D call, TRBD2. TRBV12-2 is a recognized pseudogene. The CDR3 contains 15 residues. The CDR3 is CASRLVVTGLRTQYF. CDR3 coding DNA: TGTGCAAGTCGCTTAGTAGTTACTGGTTTGCGGACCCAGTACTTC.

This chain uses TRBV9 with TRBJ2-1, with 7 bases that match TRBD2. Trimming at V came to 4 bases and at J to 5 bases, leaving 9 bases not matched to a gene. This CDR3 comprises 15 residues. Germline lookup yields CDR1 SGDLS and CDR2 YYNGEE. CDR3 bases: TGTGCCAGCAGCTTAGGCGGGGGTGCAGACAATGAGCAGTTCTTC. It codes for CASSLGGGADNEQFF.

This clone was recorded many times. This sequence joins TRBV4-2 and TRBJ2-4, with 8 bases aligning to TRBD1. V was pared by 0 bases and J by 8 bases, with 3 bases of the junction left unmatched. Looked up from germline, CDR1 is LGHNA and CDR2 is YNFKEQ. This CDR3 is built from 14 residues. CDR3 sequence: CASSQETGVDIQYF. The CDR3 DNA sequence: TGTGCCAGCAGCCAAGAGACAGGGGTAGACATTCAGTACTTC.

V usage is TRBV6-5 and J usage is TRBJ1-3; 9 nucleotides align to TRBD1. This CDR3 is built from 15 residues. Unmatched junction bases numbered 3, after V lost 5 bases and J lost 1 base. Per the germline V gene, CDR1 is MNHEY and CDR2 is SVGAGI. This CDR3 is CASSTGGESGNTIYF. The CDR3 region has the DNA TGTGCCAGCAGTACAGGGGGCGAGTCTGGAAACACCATATATTTT.

This clone was counted a single time. The V gene is TRBV5-1, the J gene TRBJ2-2; TRBD2 aligns across 9 bases. The germline CDR1 and CDR2 sequences are SGHRS and YFSETQ. The V segment lost 4 bases and the J segment 7 bases; nucleotides outside the gene matches: 5. The CDR3 extends over 14 amino acids. The CDR3 nucleotides read TGCGCCAGCAGCGACCTTAGCGGGGGCGGGGAGCTGTTTTTT. Translation gives CASSDLSGGGELFF.

The rearrangement joins TRBV5-1 to TRBJ2-7; 9 bases are a match to TRBD1. CDR1 and CDR2 (germline): SGHRS, YFSETQ. This CDR3 is 14 amino acids long. V shed 4 bases and J 2 bases; nucleotides not matched to a gene: 4. The CDR3, as DNA: TGCGCCAGCAGCCAGGACAGGGGTACCTACGAGCAGTACTTC. Its protein is CASSQDRGTYEQYF.

This clone has more than one count but fewer than ten. The chain couples TRBV28 to TRBJ1-2; D uncertain. There are 12 residues in the CDR3. Trimming stripped 2 bases from V and 4 bases from J, with 5 bases between. Germline values: CDR1 MDHEN, CDR2 SYDVKM. The CDR3 DNA reads TGTGCCAGCAGTTTAGCGTTCTATGGCTACACCTTC. This codes for CASSLAFYGYTF.

This chain connects TRBV18 to TRBJ1-1; no clear D. V lost 3 bases, J lost 4 bases, and 15 bases lay in between. The CDR3 loop spans 15 amino acids. Germline V gene sequence: CDR1 KGHSH, CDR2 LQKENI. The chain's CDR3 is CASSPRPFSGTEAFF. Written as DNA, the CDR3 is TGTGCCAGCTCACCCCGGCCATTTTCGGGCACTGAAGCTTTCTTT.

The chain recombines TRBV18 with TRBJ2-7; 7 bases are a match to TRBD1. Germline CDR1 and CDR2: KGHSH and LQKENI. V gave up 4 bases and J gave up 5 bases; unmatched junction bases: 8. CDR3 size: 14 residues. CDR3 DNA sequence: TGTGCCAGCTCACATCCAGACAGGGCCCACGAGCAGTACTTC. Its translation is CASSHPDRAHEQYF.

This chain joins TRBV7-9 and TRBJ1-1; 12 nucleotides match TRBD1. The CDR3 runs 16 residues. Germline values: CDR1 SEHNR, CDR2 FQNEAQ (reference sequence). Trimming took 4 bases from V and 5 from J; bases not matched to a gene: 8. The CDR3 reads CASSYGTGGLGTEAFF. DNA of the CDR3: TGTGCCAGCAGCTACGGGACAGGGGGCCTCGGGACTGAAGCTTTCTTT.

The CDR3 DNA follows: TGTGCCAGCAGTTACTACAGGGGGCCCACCGGGGAGCTGTTTTTT. As protein: CASSYYRGPTGELFF. The rearrangement links TRBV6-6 to TRBJ2-2; 9 nucleotides align to TRBD1. Germline lookup yields CDR1 MNHNY and CDR2 SVGAGI (reference sequence). V lost 1 base and J lost 4; bases outside the gene matches: 1. This CDR3 spans 15 amino acids.